One T cell receptor beta chain is described in this entry. Its antigen is unidentified. The sample originates from a study of healthy donors' naive CD4 and CD8 T cells. Findings and caveats of the study: The study did not address homeostatic proliferation effects in naive T cells.

The CDR3 sequence is 13 residues long. From germline, CDR1 is SQVTM and CDR2 ANQGSEA. V lost 7 bases to trimming and J lost 3 bases, with 12 bases between them. Starting from roughly 0.55 ug of total RNA, TCR libraries were made with linear amplification. MiXCR, applied by TCRdb to the reads, yields one record per CDR3 protein. The data contain about 200,000 distinct CDR3 sequences, over 60% of them seen just once; the ten biggest clones take up around 2%. The material sequenced was naive CD4+ and CD8+ T cells sorted from blood, pooled from several donors. J is TRBJ2-2 and V is TRBV29-1; D is undetermined. The clonotype was recovered from a pool of human donors in good health; the sample pools cells from several healthy donors. The CDR3 protein is CSGTELYTGELFF. The CDR3 DNA follows: TGCAGCGGGACGGAACTGTACACCGGGGAGCTGTTTTTT.